A single sample gave rise to the 6 T cell receptor beta chains below, sequenced in a study of T cell clonotyping in hematopoietic cell transplantation. Clones were read by immunoSEQ multiplex PCR, and TCRdb kept only the in-frame ones, dropping some. The profile shows nearly 9,500 clones, 95% to 97% of them singletons. Sequencing used peripheral blood mononuclear cells, obtained 100 days after allogeneic stem cell transplant. The receptor source for this set is a male patient aged 60 to 75 who had an allogeneic stem cell transplant from a related donor, so the T cells may come from the graft donor. Some clones in this sample may be carry-over from other donors' samples.

This clone has only one observation. The chain links TRBV6-5 to TRBJ1-1, with 7 positions matching TRBD1. The V gene end was trimmed by 3 bases and the J gene end by 4 bases; junction bases not matched to a gene: 5. The CDR3 contains 14 residues. Germline values: CDR1 MNHEY, CDR2 SVGAGI. CDR3 sequence: CASSYQGEGTEAFF. The CDR3 DNA is TGTGCCAGCAGTTATCAGGGGGAAGGCACTGAAGCTTTCTTT.

The chain recombines TRBV5-1 with TRBJ2-3; D unclear. CDR1 SGHRS and CDR2 YFSETQ come from the germline V gene. V lost 4 bases and J 6 bases, leaving 9 bases between the germline ends. The CDR3 has 12 amino acids. The DNA for the CDR3 is TGCGCCAGCAGCCGGGTACGGGATACGCAGTATTTT. It yields the protein CASSRVRDTQYF.

The V gene is TRBV28, the J gene TRBJ1-2; TRBD1 might be the D (6 bases). The CDR3 is made up of 14 amino acids. The germline V gene has CDR1 MDHEN and CDR2 SYDVKM. Trimming left V 5 bases short and J 4 bases short, with 14 bases between. The CDR3 nucleotides are TGTGCCAGCAGTGGAGCGACAGGAAGCTATGGCTACACCTTC. This encodes CASSGATGSYGYTF.

The chain combines TRBV5-1 with TRBJ2-1; D ambiguous. In germline, CDR1 is SGHRS, CDR2 YFSETQ. There are 13 residues in the CDR3. Trimming took 2 bases from V and 2 from J, leaving 5 bases between them. This CDR3 is CASSLSAYNEQFF. CDR3 DNA sequence: TGCGCCAGCAGCTTAAGCGCCTACAATGAGCAGTTCTTC.

The chain uses TRBV5-1 and TRBJ1-2, with 9 bases identical to TRBD1. V was clipped by 0 bases and J by 8 bases; unmatched bases: 8. CDR1 and CDR2 (germline): SGHRS, YFSETQ. This CDR3 comprises 15 residues. CDR3 DNA sequence: TGCGCCAGCAGCTTGGCCGGGACAGGGACAGGAGGCTACACCTTC. Encoded protein: CASSLAGTGTGGYTF.

This clone was seen a single time. This chain connects TRBV4-3 to TRBJ1-3; the match to TRBD1 covers 7 bases. V lost 0 bases to trimming and J lost 3 bases; unmatched junction nucleotides: 2. CDR1 and CDR2 (germline): LGHNA, YSLEER. This CDR3 has 15 residues. CDR3 sequence reads: CASSQESGGGNTIYF. In DNA form, the CDR3 reads TGCGCCAGCAGCCAAGAATCAGGGGGTGGAAACACCATATATTTT.